This is a list of T cell receptor beta chains from one sample in a study of cytomegalovirus exposure and HLA in healthy donors. The repertoire was sequenced with immunoSEQ multiplex PCR; TCRdb's copy has only in-frame clones and lacks some. The data hold around 83,000 clones, with over 75% observed a single time. Sequenced: PBMCs. The receptors come from a male donor in good health and CMV-seropositive. The CDR3 runs from the conserved cysteine through the conserved F or W. The D gene is left open where the match is weak. Clone size appears in some rows only: once, few, many, or a class for an expanded clone.

TRBJ2-1 | - | TRBD2 | TRBV5-4 | CASSFYPAGVNNEQFF | TGTGCCAGCAGCTTTTATCCAGCGGGGGTGAACAATGAGCAGTTCTTC
TRBJ2-1 | - | - | TRBV30 | CAWSGQGHEQFF | TGTGCCTGGAGTGGTCAGGGCCATGAGCAGTTCTTC
TRBJ1-5 | - | - | TRBV27 | CASRQTYSNQPQHF | TGTGCCAGTCGACAGACGTATAGCAATCAGCCCCAGCATTTT
TRBJ2-2 | - | TRBD1 | TRBV5-1 | CASNLTPGDATGVIGELFF | TGCGCCAGCAACTTGACCCCCGGCGACGCGACAGGGGTGATCGGGGAGCTGTTTTTT
TRBJ2-7 | - | - | TRBV6-1 | CASSEIPTRGDEQYF | TGTGCCAGCAGTGAAATCCCGACTAGAGGTGACGAGCAGTACTTC
TRBJ2-7 | - | TRBD2 | TRBV29-1 | CSVGPSGSYEQYF | TGCAGCGTTGGGCCTAGCGGGTCCTACGAGCAGTACTTC
TRBJ1-1 | - | TRBD1 | TRBV28 | CASSAGTGRIVRKTEAFF | TGTGCCAGCAGTGCCGGGACAGGGCGGATTGTTCGGAAAACTGAAGCTTTCTTT
TRBJ2-7 | few | - | TRBV7-2 | CASSLPSSYEQYF | TGTGCCAGCAGCTTACCTAGCTCCTACGAGCAGTACTTC
TRBJ2-1 | - | TRBD1 | TRBV28 | CASSFTGASYNEQFF | TGTGCCAGCAGTTTTACAGGGGCCTCCTACAATGAGCAGTTCTTC
TRBJ2-3 | - | - | TRBV19 | CASSTGGPTDTQYF | TGTGCCAGTAGTACCGGGGGGCCAACAGATACGCAGTATTTT
TRBJ1-1 | - | - | TRBV7-3 | CASSLTGGTNTEAFF | TGTGCCAGCAGCTTAACGGGGGGGACGAACACTGAAGCTTTCTTT
TRBJ2-7 | - | - | TRBV5-1 | CASRRVQGYEQYF | TGCGCCAGTCGTAGGGTACAGGGTTACGAGCAGTACTTC
TRBJ1-6 | - | - | TRBV6-1 | CASSEPGGNSPLHF | TGTGCCAGCAGTGAACCGGGGGGTAATTCACCCCTCCACTTT
TRBJ2-7 | few | - | TRBV28 | CASRTDLSYEQYF | TGTGCCAGCCGGACAGACCTCTCCTACGAGCAGTACTTC
TRBJ2-2 | - | TRBD1 | TRBV19 | CASSIARTGGITGELFF | TGTGCCAGTAGTATAGCCAGGACAGGGGGTATCACCGGGGAGCTGTTTTTT
TRBJ2-5 | - | TRBD2 | TRBV27 | CASSFMGLATLETQYF | TGTGCCAGCAGTTTCATGGGACTAGCGACGCTGGAGACCCAGTACTTC
TRBJ1-1 | - | - | TRBV7-6 | CASSSDAGRVNTEAFF | TGTGCCAGCAGCTCCGATGCAGGGAGGGTGAACACTGAAGCTTTCTTT
TRBJ2-2 | - | - | TRBV6-5 | CASREGINTGELFF | TGTGCCAGCCGAGAGGGCATTAACACCGGGGAGCTGTTTTTT
TRBJ1-1 | - | - | TRBV27 | CASSRTGTLSMNTEAFF | TGTGCCAGCAGTCGCACCGGGACACTCAGCATGAACACTGAAGCTTTCTTT
TRBJ1-6 | - | - | TRBV28 | CASMTVHDSPLHF | TGTGCCAGCATGACAGTCCATGATTCACCCCTCCACTTT
TRBJ2-1 | medium-sized | - | TRBV7-9 | CASSLADSPYNEQFF | TGTGCCAGCAGCTTAGCGGACTCGCCCTACAATGAGCAGTTCTTC
TRBJ2-5 | - | TRBD1 | TRBV6-5 | CASSPYRGRETQYF | TGTGCCAGCAGTCCGTACAGGGGACGCGAGACCCAGTACTTC
TRBJ1-2 | - | - | TRBV28 | CASRGRAGAYYGYTF | TGTGCCAGCAGGGGTCGGGCGGGGGCCTACTATGGCTACACCTTC
TRBJ1-6 | - | - | TRBV9 | CASSPRGSRGSPLHF | TGTGCCAGCAGCCCCCGGGGTAGCCGCGGTTCACCCCTCCACTTT
TRBJ1-2 | - | - | TRBV27 | CASSLLGGGDYGYTF | TGTGCCAGCAGTTTATTGGGCGGGGGCGACTATGGCTACACCTTC
TRBJ1-2 | - | - | TRBV19 | CASSIDLRYGYTF | TGTGCCAGTAGTATAGATTTGCGCTATGGCTACACCTTC
TRBJ1-4 | - | - | TRBV7-2 | CASSLVGGTNEKLFF | TGTGCCAGCAGCTTAGTGGGGGGAACTAATGAAAAACTGTTTTTT
TRBJ2-7 | once | TRBD1 | TRBV2 | CASSPGTASYEQYF | TGTGCCAGCAGTCCCGGGACAGCCTCCTACGAGCAGTACTTC
TRBJ2-2 | - | TRBD2 | TRBV27 | CASRSGLAGEAGELFF | TGTGCCAGCAGATCGGGACTAGCGGGGGAGGCCGGGGAGCTGTTTTTT
TRBJ2-1 | - | TRBD2 | TRBV2 | CASSGTSVSNEQFF | TGTGCCAGCAGTGGGACTAGCGTATCCAATGAGCAGTTCTTC
TRBJ1-1 | - | TRBD1 | TRBV5-1 | CASSLAPADRALDEAFF | TGCGCCAGCAGCTTGGCCCCAGCGGACAGGGCTCTTGATGAAGCTTTCTTT
TRBJ2-5 | - | - | TRBV30 | CAWSSRDNQETRYF | TGTGCCTGGAGTTCCCGGGACAACCAAGAGACCCGGTACTTC
TRBJ1-1 | - | TRBD1 | TRBV5-3 | CARSAPTGLHLTNTEAFF | TGTGCCAGAAGCGCCCCGACAGGGTTGCATCTAACCAACACTGAAGCTTTCTTT
TRBJ1-1 | once | TRBD1 | TRBV5-1 | CASSLANDRVNTEAFF | TGCGCCAGCAGCTTGGCTAACGACAGGGTGAACACTGAAGCTTTCTTT
TRBJ2-5 | - | TRBD1 | TRBV18 | CASSPRQGAETQYF | TGTGCCAGCTCACCGAGACAGGGCGCAGAGACCCAGTACTTC